The 18 T cell receptor beta chains presented below share a single source sample, sequenced in a study of control samples from healthy donors and cancer patients. The data were produced by immunoSEQ multiplex PCR, yet TCRdb's version contains in-frame clones alone and is incomplete. The sample lists roughly 130,000 clones; less than 90% were seen once. Material: blood. Every receptor here comes from a woman aged 30 to 39 in good health.

The gene calls are TRBV30 and TRBJ1-6, with a possible D match to TRBD1 (5 bases). The CDR3 extends over 14 amino acids. Trimming cost V 8 bases and J 0 bases, with 11 bases left between them. CDR1 is GTSNPN, CDR2 SVGIG, per germline (reference sequence). Here the CDR3 reads CAGEGSSYNSPLHF. CDR3 coding DNA: TGTGCCGGAGAGGGGAGCTCCTATAATTCACCCCTCCACTTT. Complete variable domain (other parts from reference TRBV30 and TRBJ1-6): SQTIHQWPATLVQPVGSPLSLECTVEGTSNPNLYWYRQAAGRGLQLLFYSVGIGQISSEVPQNLSASRPQDRQFILSSKKLLLSDSGFYLCAGEGSSYNSPLHFGNGTRLTVT.

The V and J genes are TRBV28 and TRBJ1-1; perhaps TRBD1 as D (6 bases). The length of the CDR3 is 14 residues. The germline V gene encodes CDR1 MDHEN and CDR2 SYDVKM. V gave up 6 bases and J gave up 4 bases, with 15 bases separating them. In nucleotides, the CDR3 is TGTGCCAGCAGCCGTACAGGGTTCGGCACTGAAGCTTTCTTT. This gives the protein CASSRTGFGTEAFF.

This rearrangement joins TRBV30 to TRBJ2-7; D is uncertain. This CDR3 spans 11 amino acids. Trimming pared 3 bases from V and 6 bases from J, leaving 9 bases between. The V gene's germline CDR1 is GTSNPN and CDR2 SVGIG (reference sequence). CDR3 residues: CAWRVVGEQYF. CDR3 nucleotides: TGTGCCTGGAGAGTAGTGGGCGAGCAGTACTTC.

The chain links TRBV4-2 to TRBJ1-5, with TRBD1 identical over 7 bases. Germline V gene sequence: CDR1 LGHNA, CDR2 YNFKEQ. The trim removed 4 bases at V and 8 bases at J, leaving 8 bases unmatched. CDR3 length: 14 residues. The CDR3 DNA is TGTGCCAGCAGCCGGTCGACAGGGTCGGAGCCCCAGCATTTT. This translates into CASSRSTGSEPQHF.

V usage is TRBV25-1 and J usage is TRBJ2-7; tentative D call: TRBD2 (7 bases). Germline V gene sequence: CDR1 MGHDK, CDR2 SYGVNS. The CDR3 loop spans 15 amino acids. V dropped 2 bases and J dropped 5 bases, with 16 bases sitting between them. The CDR3 protein is CASSERGGGLDEQYF. In DNA form, the CDR3 reads TGTGCCAGCAGTGAACGGGGAGGGGGGCTGGACGAGCAGTACTTC.

This chain uses TRBV5-1 with TRBJ1-1, with no clear D. Germline CDR1 reads SGHRS; CDR2 reads YFSETQ. The V gene lost 0 bases and the J gene lost 4 bases, with 7 bases spanning the gap. The CDR3 sequence is 13 residues long. The CDR3 loop reads CASSLEVVTEAFF. The CDR3 DNA reads TGCGCCAGCAGCTTGGAAGTGGTCACTGAAGCTTTCTTT.

The chain recombines TRBV11-1 with TRBJ2-1, with D uncertain. Germline values: CDR1 SGHAT, CDR2 FQDESV (reference sequence). This CDR3 spans 16 amino acids. V was trimmed by 1 base and J by 7 bases, leaving 17 bases between them. The DNA for the CDR3 is TGTGCCAGCAGCTTAGTCTTTTTCCCATCAGGAAATGAGCAGTTCTTC. This sequence encodes CASSLVFFPSGNEQFF.

The gene calls are TRBV2 and TRBJ2-1; a weak D match, TRBD2 (5 bases). Trimming took off 6 bases at V and 5 bases at J, with 23 bases between the two ends. CDR3 length: 17 residues. Germline V gene lookup returns CDR1 SNHLY and CDR2 FYNNEI. The CDR3 sequence is CASSRWASSDGDNEQFF. The CDR3 nucleotides read TGTGCCAGCAGCCGGTGGGCTAGCTCTGATGGGGACAATGAGCAGTTCTTC.

The chain couples TRBV21-1 to TRBJ1-5; TRBD1, the table's D call, lacks a check against the DNA. TRBV21-1 is tagged as a pseudogene. CDR3 length: 14 residues. The CDR3 here is CASTRDRDNQPQHF. In DNA form, the CDR3 reads TGTGCCAGCACCCGGGACAGGGACAATCAGCCCCAGCATTTT.

CDR3 residues: CASSIRGGTNYGYTF. CDR3 in DNA: TGTGCCAGTAGTATACGGGGCGGTACTAACTATGGCTACACCTTC. V is TRBV19 and J is TRBJ1-2, with a weak D call TRBD1 (5 bases). This CDR3 is 15 amino acids long. The V gene's germline CDR1 is LNHDA and CDR2 SQIVND (reference sequence). V was pared by 2 bases and J by 0 bases, with 10 bases between.

The V and J genes are TRBV3-1 (or the pseudogene TRBV3-2) and TRBJ1-4; maybe TRBD1 (5 bases). The V end lost 2 bases, the J end lost 4 bases, and 14 bases lay between the germline ends. Germline lookup yields CDR1 LGHDT and CDR2 YNNKEL (reference sequence). The CDR3 has 16 amino acids. The CDR3 region has the DNA TGTGCCAGCAGCCAACTTTGGGCGGGGGTTAATGAAAAACTGTTTTTT. This gives the protein CASSQLWAGVNEKLFF.

The J gene is TRBJ1-2, the V gene TRBV2; D gene uncertain. V lost 3 bases and J lost 2, with 7 bases in between. The CDR3 spans 13 residues. CDR1 and CDR2 from the germline V gene are SNHLY and FYNNEI. CDR3 bases: TGTGCCAGCAGTGACGGAGTGAACTATGGCTACACCTTC. This gives the protein CASSDGVNYGYTF.

The chain recombines TRBV5-6 with TRBJ2-7; no reliable D call. Per germline, CDR1 SGHDT and CDR2 YYEEEE. Trimming left V 0 bases short and J 2 bases short, with 18 bases between. There are 17 residues in the CDR3. CDR3 sequence: CASSLARRRDPTYEQYF. CDR3 bases: TGTGCCAGCAGCTTGGCCCGCAGGCGCGACCCTACCTACGAGCAGTACTTC. Full variable domain (outside the CDR3, taken from reference TRBV5-6 and TRBJ2-7): DAGVTQSPTHLIKTRGQQVTLRCSPKSGHDTVSWYQQALGQGPQFIFQYYEEEERQRGNFPDRFSGHQFPNYSSELNVNALLLGDSALYLCASSLARRRDPTYEQYFGPGTRLTVT.

The chain employs TRBV19 and TRBJ1-2; a possible D gene is TRBD1 (6 bases). CDR3 size: 13 residues. CDR1 and CDR2 (germline): LNHDA, SQIVND (reference sequence). V gave up 3 bases and J gave up 8 bases, with 13 bases separating them. As DNA, the CDR3 is TGTGCCAGTAGTATCGTGACAGGTGGGGGCTACACCTTC. It encodes CASSIVTGGGYTF.

The gene calls are TRBV9 and TRBJ2-1, with 8 positions matching TRBD2. The CDR3 is made up of 17 amino acids. Trimming cost V 2 bases and J 6 bases; bases outside gene matches: 13. In germline, CDR1 is SGDLS, CDR2 YYNGEE. CDR3 amino acids: CASSVLPGGEWGNEQFF. The CDR3 coding sequence is TGTGCCAGCAGCGTCCTCCCGGGGGGGGAGTGGGGCAATGAGCAGTTCTTC.

Notes on this clone: Other nucleotide sequences from this sample produce the same CDR3. The rearrangement links TRBV11-2 to TRBJ2-7, with 8 bases that match TRBD1. V dropped 8 bases and J dropped 3; count of bases not matched to a gene: 6. Germline CDR1 reads SGHAT; CDR2 reads FQNNGV. The CDR3 covers 13 residues. The CDR3 loop is CASSFGQGYEQYF. CDR3 bases: TGTGCCAGCTCTTTCGGACAGGGCTACGAGCAGTACTTC.

The J gene is TRBJ2-1, the V gene TRBV5-8; D possibly corresponds to TRBD2 (6 bases). The CDR3 loop spans 15 amino acids. The germline V gene encodes CDR1 SGHTS and CDR2 YDEGEE. Trimming cost V 4 bases and J 5 bases, with 16 bases left between them. The CDR3 loop is CASSPGLGRNNEQFF. Written as DNA, the CDR3 is TGTGCCAGCAGCCCGGGACTCGGCAGAAACAATGAGCAGTTCTTC. The variable domain in full, completed from reference TRBV5-8 and TRBJ2-1, reads EAGVTQSPTHLIKTRGQQATLRCSPISGHTSVYWYQQALGLGLQFLLWYDEGEERNRGNFPPRFSGRQFPNYSSELNVNALELEDSALYLCASSPGLGRNNEQFFGPGTRLTVL.

The rearrangement uses TRBV5-1 and TRBJ2-2; D remains ambiguous. V lost 0 bases to trimming and J lost 4 bases, with 13 bases between them. The CDR3 runs 16 residues. CDR1 is SGHRS and CDR2 is YFSETQ in the germline V gene. CDR3 sequence (DNA): TGCGCCAGCAGCTTGGCGGGTGGGCCGGGCACCGGGGAGCTGTTTTTT. Protein sequence: CASSLAGGPGTGELFF.